This T cell receptor (beta chain) was observed in a study of T cells in Graves' hyperthyroidism and ophthalmopathy. CDR1 GTSNPN and CDR2 SVGIG come from the germline V gene (reference sequence). Trimming cost V 3 bases and J 1 base, with 10 bases left between them. The CDR3 consists of 13 residues. This clonotype was found a few times. RNA transcripts yielded amplified TCR beta CDR3 regions. With the HTBI primer set, the TCR CDR3 went through a first round of RT-PCR. Using its own MiXCR run on the multiplex PCR reads, TCRdb lists one record per CDR3 protein. The data show fewer than 600,000 distinct CDR3 sequences, with around an eighth seen just once and less than 20% held by the top ten.

Sequencing was carried out using blood. The sequence came from a young woman with Graves' hyperthyroidism. This chain links TRBV30 with TRBJ2-7; D is unclear. The CDR3 DNA is TGTGCCTGGAGCGCGACTGGATCCTACGAGCAGTACTTC. As protein: CAWSATGSYEQYF. The complete variable domain, with remaining parts taken from reference TRBV30 and TRBJ2-7, reads SQTIHQWPATLVQPVGSPLSLECTVEGTSNPNLYWYRQAAGRGLQLLFYSVGIGQISSEVPQNLSASRPQDRQFILSSKKLLLSDSGFYLCAWSATGSYEQYFGPGTRLTVT.